The sequence of this TCR beta chain was determined in a study of T cell responses to AZD1222 COVID-19 vaccine. Study findings and constraints: No day 14 peak samples; only post-peak repertoires were characterized. A reported finding is that nearly half of spike-specific TCRs target unmutated variant regions. Increases in Spike-specific TCR breadth and depth were seen after two AZD1222 doses.

A note on this clone: Antigen unknown.

Assay used: immunoSEQ multiplex PCR; TCRdb lists only in-frame clones, some missing. The sample records about 49,000 clones, approximately 79% being singletons. The source is an adult in good health. Sequenced material: peripheral blood, taken on day 0 of MenACWY control vaccination.

This CDR3 is CASTPGTAERGYTF. The CDR3 nucleotides read TGTGCCAGCACCCCGGGAACGGCCGAGCGGGGCTACACCTTC. The chain recombines TRBV7-8 with TRBJ1-2; unclear D gene. Germline CDR1 is SGHVS and CDR2 is FQNEAQ. Trimming stripped 7 bases from V and 8 bases from J, with 20 bases between. The CDR3 is 14 residues long.